This T cell receptor (beta chain) was captured by sequencing in a study of CD8+ T cells in alopecia areata. This clone has just a few counts. The listed genes are named as in mouse. The read gets to within 4 residues of the CDR3 end, and the germline J gene fills in the rest. The same CDR3 is also encoded by other DNA sequences in this sample. Investigators isolated RNA and reverse transcribed it into cDNA to act as the sequencing template. Here immunoSEQ multiplex PCR was the method, and the copy in TCRdb shows in-frame clones only, minus some. Listed for the sample are about 300,000 clones, none seen a single time. Germline values: CDR1 NSHNY, CDR2 SYGAGN. This CDR3 is built from 12 residues. Sorting relied on CD4, CD8alpha, NKG2D, NKG2ACE and other markers applied to pooled cutaneous lymph node cells.

The sequence was collected from a C3H/HeJ mouse with alopecia areata. The strain's MHC type: H2-k. The sample comprised CD4+ T cells sorted from a lymph node. The gene calls are TRBV13-1 and TRBJ2-7; no definite D call. The DNA read from the CDR3 is TGTGCCAGCAGTGATTCTGATTAT. Residues: CASSDSDY. The full CDR3 protein is CASSDSDYEQYF.